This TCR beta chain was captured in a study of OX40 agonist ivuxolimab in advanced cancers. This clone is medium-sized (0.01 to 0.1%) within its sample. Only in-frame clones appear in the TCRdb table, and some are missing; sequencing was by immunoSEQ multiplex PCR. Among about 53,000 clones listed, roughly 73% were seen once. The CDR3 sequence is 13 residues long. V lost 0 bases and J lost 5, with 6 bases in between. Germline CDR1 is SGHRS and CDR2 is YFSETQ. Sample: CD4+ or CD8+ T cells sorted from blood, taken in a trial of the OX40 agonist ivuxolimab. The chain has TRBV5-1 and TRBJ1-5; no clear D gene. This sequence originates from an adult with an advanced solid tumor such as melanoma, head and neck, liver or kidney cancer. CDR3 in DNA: TGCGCCAGCAGCTTGGGAGCCGATCAGCCCCAGCATTTT. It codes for CASSLGADQPQHF.